This TCR beta chain is drawn from a study of vaccination and CD4 T cells after COVID-19. This clonotype was detected a few times. Its cognate antigen is unknown. As for treatment: roughly 10-day PBMC culture with coronavirus spike peptide pools or control peptides (ViraFEST assay). Sequencing of the DNA from cultured CD4+ T cells was carried out with the Oncomine TCR Beta short-read assay. TCRdb re-called the PCR reads through MiXCR, storing one row per CDR3 protein. Of roughly 23,000 distinct CDR3 sequences listed, under 55% were seen once; the top ten hold approximately 20%. The CDR3 contains 13 residues. Trimming removed 6 bases from V and 5 bases from J; junction bases left unmatched: 5.

This receptor was obtained from a human donor who received a COVID-19 vaccine. Material: CD4+ T cells from blood, cultured in vitro, obtained before SARS-CoV-2 vaccination. The chain joins TRBV12-3 or TRBV12-4 to TRBJ1-2, with 8 bases lining up with TRBD1. The CDR3 region is CASRRQGLYGYTF. In nucleotides, the CDR3 is TGTGCCAGCAGACGACAGGGGTTGTATGGCTACACCTTC.